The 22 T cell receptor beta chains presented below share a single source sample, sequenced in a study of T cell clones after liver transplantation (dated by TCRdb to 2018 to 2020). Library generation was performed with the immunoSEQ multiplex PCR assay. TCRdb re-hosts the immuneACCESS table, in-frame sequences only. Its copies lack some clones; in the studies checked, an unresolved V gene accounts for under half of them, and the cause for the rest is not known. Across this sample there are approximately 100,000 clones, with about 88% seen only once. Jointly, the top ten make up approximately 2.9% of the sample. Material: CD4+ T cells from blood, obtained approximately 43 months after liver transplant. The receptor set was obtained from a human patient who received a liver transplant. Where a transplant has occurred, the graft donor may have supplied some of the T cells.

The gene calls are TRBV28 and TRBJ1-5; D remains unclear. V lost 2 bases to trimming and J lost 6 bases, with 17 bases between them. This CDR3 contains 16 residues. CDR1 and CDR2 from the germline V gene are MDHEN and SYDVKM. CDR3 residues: CASSLAVLKPAQPQHF. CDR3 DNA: TGTGCCAGCAGTTTAGCCGTCTTAAAACCCGCTCAGCCCCAGCATTTT.

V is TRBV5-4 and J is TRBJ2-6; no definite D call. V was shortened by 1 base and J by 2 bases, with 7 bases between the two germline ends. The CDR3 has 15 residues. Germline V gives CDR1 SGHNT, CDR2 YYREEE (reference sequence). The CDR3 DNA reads TGTGCCAGCAGCTTGCCGGGCACTGGGGCCAACGTCCTGACTTTC. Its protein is CASSLPGTGANVLTF.

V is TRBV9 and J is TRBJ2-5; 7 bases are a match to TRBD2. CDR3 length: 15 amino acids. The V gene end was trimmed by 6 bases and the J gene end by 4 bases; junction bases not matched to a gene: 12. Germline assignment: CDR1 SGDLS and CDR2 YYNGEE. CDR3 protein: CASNPRAGAGETQYF. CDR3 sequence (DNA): TGTGCCAGCAACCCCAGGGCGGGAGCTGGAGAGACCCAGTACTTC.

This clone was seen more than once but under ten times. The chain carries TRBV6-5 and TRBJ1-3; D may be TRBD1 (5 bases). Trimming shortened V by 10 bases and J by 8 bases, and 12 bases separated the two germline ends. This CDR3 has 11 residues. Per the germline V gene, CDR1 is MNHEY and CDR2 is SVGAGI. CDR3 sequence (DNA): TGTGCCACCTGGGTGGGGGACACCATATATTTT. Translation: CATWVGDTIYF.

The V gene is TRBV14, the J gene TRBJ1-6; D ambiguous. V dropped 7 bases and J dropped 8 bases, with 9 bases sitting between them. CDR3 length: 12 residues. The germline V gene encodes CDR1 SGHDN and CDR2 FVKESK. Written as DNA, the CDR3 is TGTGCCAGCAACCACGGGCATTCACCCCTCCACTTT. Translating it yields CASNHGHSPLHF.

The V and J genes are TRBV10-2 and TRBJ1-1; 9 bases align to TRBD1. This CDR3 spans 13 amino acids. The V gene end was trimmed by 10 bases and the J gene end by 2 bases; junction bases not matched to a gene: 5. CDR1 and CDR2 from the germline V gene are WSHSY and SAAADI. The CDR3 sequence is CATGQGTNTEAFF. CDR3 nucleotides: TGCGCCACCGGACAGGGGACAAACACTGAAGCTTTCTTT.

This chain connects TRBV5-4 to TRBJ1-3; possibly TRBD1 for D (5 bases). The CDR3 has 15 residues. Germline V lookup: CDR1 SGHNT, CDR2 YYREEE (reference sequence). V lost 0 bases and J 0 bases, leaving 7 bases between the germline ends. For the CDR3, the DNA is TGTGCCAGCAGCTTGGGACAGCTCTCTGGAAACACCATATATTTT. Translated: CASSLGQLSGNTIYF.

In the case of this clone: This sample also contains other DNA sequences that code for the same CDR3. Here the CDR3 DNA reads TGTGCCAGCTCACCACCGGGCACAGATACGCAGTATTTT. Its protein product is CASSPPGTDTQYF. The genes are TRBV18 and TRBJ2-3; D gene uncertain. V was clipped by 0 bases and J by 1 base, with 2 bases between them. CDR1 and CDR2 (germline): KGHSH, LQKENI. This CDR3 is built from 13 residues.

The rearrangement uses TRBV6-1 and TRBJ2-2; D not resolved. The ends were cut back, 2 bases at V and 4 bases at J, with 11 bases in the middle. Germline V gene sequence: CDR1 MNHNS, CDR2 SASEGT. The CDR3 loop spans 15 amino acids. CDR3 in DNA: TGTGCCAGCAGTGAAAATCCCGCGCCCACCGGGGAGCTGTTTTTT. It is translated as CASSENPAPTGELFF.

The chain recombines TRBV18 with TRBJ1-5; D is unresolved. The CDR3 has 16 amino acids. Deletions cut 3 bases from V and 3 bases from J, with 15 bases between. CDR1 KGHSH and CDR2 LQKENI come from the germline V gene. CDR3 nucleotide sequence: TGTGCCAGCTCACCGATTCAGGTTGGGGACAATCAGCCCCAGCATTTT. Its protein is CASSPIQVGDNQPQHF.

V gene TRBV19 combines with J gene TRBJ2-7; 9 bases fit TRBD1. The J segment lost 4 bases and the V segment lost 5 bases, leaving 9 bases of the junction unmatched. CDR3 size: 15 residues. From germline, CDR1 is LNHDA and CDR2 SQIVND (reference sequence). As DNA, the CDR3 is TGTGCCAGTAGTGGCCGGACAGGGGTAGGATACGAGCAGTACTTC. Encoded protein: CASSGRTGVGYEQYF.

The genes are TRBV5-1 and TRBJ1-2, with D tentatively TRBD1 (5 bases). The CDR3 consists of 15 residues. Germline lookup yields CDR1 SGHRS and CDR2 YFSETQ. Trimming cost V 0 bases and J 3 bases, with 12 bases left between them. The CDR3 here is CASSLGQGGDYGYTF. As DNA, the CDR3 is TGCGCCAGCAGCTTGGGGCAGGGCGGCGACTATGGCTACACCTTC.

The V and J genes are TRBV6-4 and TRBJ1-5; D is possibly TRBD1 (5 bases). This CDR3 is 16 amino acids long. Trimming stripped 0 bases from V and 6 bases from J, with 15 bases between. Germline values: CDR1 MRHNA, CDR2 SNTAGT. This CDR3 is CASSDSKARESQPQHF. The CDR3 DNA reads TGTGCCAGCAGTGACTCGAAAGCCAGGGAGTCTCAGCCCCAGCATTTT.

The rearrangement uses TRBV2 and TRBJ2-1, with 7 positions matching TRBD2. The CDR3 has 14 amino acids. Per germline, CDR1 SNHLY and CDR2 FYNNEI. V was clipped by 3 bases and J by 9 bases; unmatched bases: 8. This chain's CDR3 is CASSDIAGHGEQFF. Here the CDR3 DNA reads TGTGCCAGCAGTGACATAGCGGGCCACGGTGAGCAGTTCTTC.

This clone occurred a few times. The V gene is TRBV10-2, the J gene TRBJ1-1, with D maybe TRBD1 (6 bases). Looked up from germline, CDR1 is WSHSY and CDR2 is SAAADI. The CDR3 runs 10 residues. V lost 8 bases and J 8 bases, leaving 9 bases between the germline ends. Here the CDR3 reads CASQGTEAFF. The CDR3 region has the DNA TGCGCCAGCCAGGGGACCGAAGCTTTCTTT.

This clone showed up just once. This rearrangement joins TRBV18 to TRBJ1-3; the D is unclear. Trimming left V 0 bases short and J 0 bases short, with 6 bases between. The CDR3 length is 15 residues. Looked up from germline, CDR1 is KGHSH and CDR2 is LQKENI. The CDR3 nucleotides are TGTGCCAGCTCACCACCAGGGATCTCTGGAAACACCATATATTTT. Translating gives CASSPPGISGNTIYF. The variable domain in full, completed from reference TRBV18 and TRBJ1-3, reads NAGVMQNPRHLVRRRGQEARLRCSPMKGHSHVYWYRQLPEEGLKFMVYLQKENIIDESGMPKERFSAEFPKEGPSILRIQQVVRGDSAAYFCASSPPGISGNTIYFGEGSWLTVV.

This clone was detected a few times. The CDR3 sequence is CASSSTVQTEAFF. The DNA of the CDR3 is TGCGCCAGCAGCTCTACTGTACAGACTGAAGCTTTCTTT. This chain connects TRBV4-3 to TRBJ1-1; D ambiguous. V lost 5 bases to trimming and J lost 5 bases, with 12 bases between them. From germline, CDR1 is LGHNA and CDR2 YSLEER. The CDR3 consists of 13 residues.

The CDR3 protein is CASSLLGGAFHGYTF. CDR3 nucleotide sequence: TGCGCCAGCAGCTTGTTGGGGGGCGCCTTCCATGGCTACACCTTC. The chain carries TRBV5-1 and TRBJ1-2, with a weak D call TRBD1 (6 bases). Germline-derived CDR1 and CDR2 are SGHRS and YFSETQ. The CDR3 has 15 amino acids. V lost 1 base and J 6 bases, leaving 16 bases between the germline ends.

The CDR3 DNA is TGTGCCAGCAGCTCTGGTCGAAGCAATCAGCCCCAGCATTTT. Its translation is CASSSGRSNQPQHF. The V call is TRBV7-8, the J call TRBJ1-5; D gene ambiguous. In germline, CDR1 is SGHVS, CDR2 FQNEAQ. V lost 4 bases and J 1 base, leaving 8 bases between the germline ends. The CDR3 has 14 amino acids. Variable domain in full (rest from reference TRBV7-8 and TRBJ1-5): GAGVSQSPRYKVAKRGQDVALRCDPISGHVSLFWYQQALGQGPEFLTYFQNEAQLDKSGLPSDRFFAERPEGSVSTLKIQRTQQEDSAVYLCASSSGRSNQPQHFGDGTRLSIL.

Written as DNA, the CDR3 is TGCGCCAGCAGTAAGGACAGGGGACAAGAGACCCAGTACTTC. Translating it yields CASSKDRGQETQYF. The V call is TRBV10-1, the J call TRBJ2-5, with TRBD1 identical over 9 bases. The CDR3 totals 14 residues. CDR1 and CDR2 (germline): WNHNN, SYGVQD (reference sequence). J was trimmed by 2 bases and V by 5 bases; bases with no gene match: 3.

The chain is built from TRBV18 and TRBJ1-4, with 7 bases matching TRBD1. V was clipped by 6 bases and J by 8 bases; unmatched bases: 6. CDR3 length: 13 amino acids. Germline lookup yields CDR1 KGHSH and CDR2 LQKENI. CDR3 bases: TGTGCCAGCTCCCCCGGGACAGCCGAAAAACTGTTTTTT. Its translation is CASSPGTAEKLFF. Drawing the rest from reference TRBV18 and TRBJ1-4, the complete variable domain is NAGVMQNPRHLVRRRGQEARLRCSPMKGHSHVYWYRQLPEEGLKFMVYLQKENIIDESGMPKERFSAEFPKEGPSILRIQQVVRGDSAAYFCASSPGTAEKLFFGSGTQLSVL.

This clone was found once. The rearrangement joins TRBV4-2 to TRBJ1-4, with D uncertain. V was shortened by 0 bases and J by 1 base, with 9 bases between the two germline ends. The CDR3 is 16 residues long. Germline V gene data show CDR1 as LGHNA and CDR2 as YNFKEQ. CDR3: CASSQDHSKTNEKLFF. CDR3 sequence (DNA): TGTGCCAGCAGCCAAGACCATAGTAAAACTAATGAAAAACTGTTTTTT.